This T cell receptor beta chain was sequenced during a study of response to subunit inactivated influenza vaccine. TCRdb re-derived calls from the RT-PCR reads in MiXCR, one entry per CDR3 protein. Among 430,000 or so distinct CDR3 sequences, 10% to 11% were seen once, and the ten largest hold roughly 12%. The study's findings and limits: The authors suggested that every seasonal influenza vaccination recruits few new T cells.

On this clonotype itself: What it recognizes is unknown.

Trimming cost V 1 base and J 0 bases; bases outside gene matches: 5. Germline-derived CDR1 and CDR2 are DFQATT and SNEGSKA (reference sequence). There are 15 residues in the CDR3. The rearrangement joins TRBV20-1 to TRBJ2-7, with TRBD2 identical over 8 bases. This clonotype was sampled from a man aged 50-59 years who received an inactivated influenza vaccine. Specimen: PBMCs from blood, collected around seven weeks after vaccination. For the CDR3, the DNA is TGCAGTGCTAGAGGTCGGGGGGGGAGCTCCTACGAGCAGTACTTC. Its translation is CSARGRGGSSYEQYF.